This TCR beta chain was obtained from a study of T cell changes during pregnancy in multiple sclerosis. Some clones are missing from TCRdb's copy, which holds only in-frame ones; the method was immunoSEQ multiplex PCR. The repertoire includes 100,000 or so clones, around 90% of them detected once, and around 1.2% sits in the top ten. The germline gives CDR1 SGHTA, CDR2 FQGTGA. V was clipped by 2 bases and J by 7 bases, with 9 bases between them. This CDR3 comprises 13 residues. The sequencing used peripheral blood, collected in the second trimester of pregnancy. The chain recombines TRBV7-3 with TRBJ2-1, with a possible D match to TRBD2 (6 bases). This clonotype was sampled from a female donor with multiple sclerosis, enrolled in a pregnancy study. The CDR3 spells CASSLLAGNEQFF. The CDR3 DNA follows: TGTGCCAGCAGCTTACTGGCGGGAAATGAGCAGTTCTTC.